The 26 T cell receptor beta chains below all came from one sample that was sequenced in a study of blood T cell repertoires in COVID-19. Profiling relied on immunoSEQ multiplex PCR, and the TCRdb table lists in-frame clones only, not all of them. The table lists roughly 250,000 clones, 70% to 90% of them singletons. Sequences were obtained from peripheral blood. All receptors derive from a woman aged 40 to 49 with acute or convalescent COVID-19.

The rearrangement uses TRBV11-2 and TRBJ1-6; D might be TRBD1 (5 bases). Per germline, CDR1 SGHAT and CDR2 FQNNGV. There are 16 residues in the CDR3. Trimming removed 4 bases from V and 5 bases from J, with 15 bases in between. CDR3 nucleotides: TGTGCCAGCAGCTCCTGGGGGGGGGAGGATAATTCACCCCTCCACTTT. Amino acid sequence: CASSSWGGEDNSPLHF.

The genes are TRBV27 and TRBJ1-2; 10 nucleotides match TRBD1. Trimming at V came to 2 bases and at J to 4 bases, leaving 7 bases not matched to a gene. CDR1 is MNHEY, CDR2 SMNVEV, per germline (reference sequence). The CDR3 runs 16 residues. Here the CDR3 reads CASSLVAGQGPYGYTF. The CDR3 nucleotides are TGTGCCAGCAGTTTAGTTGCGGGACAGGGGCCCTATGGCTACACCTTC.

The genes are TRBV11-3 and TRBJ2-3, with TRBD2 matching over 9 bases. V trimming: 5 bases; J trimming: 5 bases; junction bases outside the gene matches: 5. The CDR3 is made up of 14 amino acids. Germline V gene data show CDR1 as SGHNT and CDR2 as YENEEA. The CDR3 region is CASSRGGAVDTQYF. As DNA, the CDR3 is TGTGCCAGCAGCCGCGGGGGGGCGGTAGATACGCAGTATTTT.

The chain employs TRBV10-3 and TRBJ1-5; 7 nucleotides align to TRBD1. Trimming took 2 bases from V and 6 from J; bases not matched to a gene: 13. The CDR3 is 17 residues long. The germline gives CDR1 ENHRY, CDR2 SYGVKD. The CDR3: CAISETSGGGLGQPQHF. The CDR3 DNA reads TGTGCCATCAGTGAGACGTCGGGAGGGGGCTTGGGTCAGCCCCAGCATTTT.

The chain has TRBV11-2 and TRBJ1-2; the D is unclear. The CDR3 extends over 12 amino acids. Trimming cost V 4 bases and J 4 bases, with 7 bases left between them. Germline lookup yields CDR1 SGHAT and CDR2 FQNNGV. CDR3 nucleotides: TGTGCCAGCAGCTCGGGGAGCTATGGCTACACCTTC. Amino acids: CASSSGSYGYTF.

This chain links TRBV10-3 with TRBJ2-5, with TRBD1 matching over 9 bases. CDR3 size: 13 residues. Per the germline V gene, CDR1 is ENHRY and CDR2 is SYGVKD. V shed 6 bases and J 3 bases; nucleotides not matched to a gene: 2. The chain's CDR3 is CAISWDREETQYF. CDR3 sequence (DNA): TGTGCCATCAGCTGGGACAGGGAAGAGACCCAGTACTTC.

The rearrangement uses TRBV9 and TRBJ1-1; 7 bases fit TRBD1. CDR3 length: 15 residues. Germline V gives CDR1 SGDLS, CDR2 YYNGEE. J was trimmed by 0 bases and V by 4 bases; bases with no gene match: 6. The CDR3, as DNA: TGTGCCAGCAGCTCCCAGACAGGGATGAACACTGAAGCTTTCTTT. Amino acids: CASSSQTGMNTEAFF.

V usage is TRBV6-6 and J usage is TRBJ2-5, with 8 positions matching TRBD2. Germline V gives CDR1 MNHNY, CDR2 SVGAGI (reference sequence). The length of the CDR3 is 13 residues. V lost 6 bases and J lost 4; bases outside the gene matches: 4. The CDR3 sequence: CASSGGAIETQYF. The CDR3 DNA reads TGTGCCAGCAGCGGGGGGGCCATAGAGACCCAGTACTTC.

The V call is TRBV5-4, the J call TRBJ1-1; 9 bases are shared with TRBD1. CDR1 is SGHNT, CDR2 YYREEE, per germline (reference sequence). CDR3 size: 14 residues. Losses at the gene ends were 2 bases for V and 4 bases for J; bases not matched to a gene: 3. The CDR3: CASSLQTGGTEAFF. The CDR3 DNA reads TGTGCCAGCAGCTTACAGACAGGGGGCACTGAAGCTTTCTTT.

This clone was counted a single time. This chain joins TRBV7-2 and TRBJ1-1, with D perhaps TRBD1 (6 bases). The CDR3 is 17 residues long. Trimming pared 1 base from V and 4 bases from J, leaving 19 bases between. Per the germline V gene, CDR1 is SGHTA and CDR2 is FQGNSA. The CDR3 loop reads CASSLGTSGSGVTEAFF. The DNA of the CDR3 is TGTGCCAGCAGCTTAGGGACTTCTGGCTCAGGGGTCACTGAAGCTTTCTTT.

The chain combines TRBV4-1 with TRBJ2-7, with D possibly being TRBD2 (5 bases). V was shortened by 0 bases and J by 2 bases, with 11 bases between the two germline ends. CDR1 is MGHRA and CDR2 is YSYEKL in the germline V gene. CDR3 length equals 15 residues. The CDR3 protein is CASSQDQEEAYEQYV. CDR3 DNA sequence: TGCGCCAGCAGCCAAGATCAGGAGGAAGCCTACGAGCAGTACGTC.

The chain joins TRBV18 to TRBJ1-5; 7 bases map to TRBD1. The CDR3 has 16 amino acids. Germline CDR1 is KGHSH and CDR2 is LQKENI. Trimming at V came to 0 bases and at J to 2 bases, leaving 4 bases not matched to a gene. CDR3 residues: CASSPPGGAGNQPQHF. The CDR3 DNA follows: TGTGCCAGCTCACCACCAGGGGGCGCCGGCAATCAGCCCCAGCATTTT.

This clone was recorded once. This chain uses TRBV2 with TRBJ1-2, with a possible D match to TRBD1 (6 bases). Germline CDR1 is SNHLY and CDR2 is FYNNEI. CDR3 length: 12 residues. Trimming took off 2 bases at V and 8 bases at J, with 9 bases between the two ends. In DNA form, the CDR3 reads TGTGCCAGCAGTGAAACCAGGGGAGGCTACACCTTC. It translates to CASSETRGGYTF.

There are a few counts of this clone. The chain employs TRBV6-5 and TRBJ1-2, with unresolved D. CDR3 length equals 16 residues. Germline V gene data show CDR1 as MNHEY and CDR2 as SVGAGI. V gave up 0 bases and J gave up 4 bases, with 15 bases separating them. CDR3 coding DNA: TGTGCCAGCAGTTACTCGAGTATTGGGCAGGTCTATGGCTACACCTTC. Translated, it gives CASSYSSIGQVYGYTF.

Details on this clone: The same CDR3 arises from other DNA sequences in this sample as well. V and J are TRBV5-1 and TRBJ2-5, with TRBD1 matching over 9 bases. In germline, CDR1 is SGHRS, CDR2 YFSETQ. J lost 2 bases, V lost 4 bases, and 3 bases had no gene match. The CDR3 extends over 14 amino acids. CDR3 sequence: CASSPGQGQETQYF. The CDR3 DNA follows: TGCGCCAGCAGCCCTGGACAGGGGCAAGAGACCCAGTACTTC.

The V and J genes are TRBV9 and TRBJ1-1; D ambiguous. V shed 4 bases and J shed 0 bases, with 10 bases lying between them. CDR1 is SGDLS and CDR2 is YYNGEE in the germline V gene. This CDR3 region has 14 residues. The CDR3 coding sequence is TGTGCCAGCAGCCACGTACTAATGAACACTGAAGCTTTCTTT. It encodes CASSHVLMNTEAFF.

The rearrangement uses TRBV12-5 and TRBJ2-3; 7 bases are a match to TRBD2. The CDR3 runs 17 residues. CDR1 LGHNT and CDR2 FRNRAP come from the germline V gene. Trimming took 6 bases from V and 2 from J; bases not matched to a gene: 14. CDR3 in DNA: TGTGCTAGTGGCAAAGGCCTCGGACTAGGGGACACAGATACGCAGTATTTT. As protein: CASGKGLGLGDTDTQYF.

The V call is TRBV27, the J call TRBJ1-2; 8 bases agree with TRBD1. The CDR3 contains 14 residues. The germline gives CDR1 MNHEY, CDR2 SMNVEV (reference sequence). Trimming removed 6 bases from V and 6 bases from J; junction bases left unmatched: 9. CDR3 loop: CASSSSDRANGYTF. DNA for the CDR3: TGTGCCAGCAGCTCTTCGGACAGGGCAAATGGCTACACCTTC.

The chain recombines TRBV6-2 or TRBV6-3 with TRBJ1-1, with 7 bases fitting TRBD1. V trimming: 6 bases; J trimming: 3 bases; junction bases outside the gene matches: 4. The CDR3 has 13 amino acids. CDR1 and CDR2 from the germline V gene are MNHEY and SVGEGT. CDR3 nucleotide sequence: TGTGCCAGCAGCCTCCAGGGGGACACTGAAGCTTTCTTT. Residues: CASSLQGDTEAFF.

V usage is TRBV7-8 and J usage is TRBJ1-5; 8 nucleotides agree with TRBD1. Germline CDR1 and CDR2: SGHVS and FQNEAQ. The CDR3 runs to 17 residues. J gave up 3 bases and V 8 bases, and 15 bases lay outside the gene matches. CDR3 residues: CASLSHPRTGPNQPQHF. The CDR3 bases are TGTGCCAGCCTTTCCCACCCAAGGACAGGGCCCAATCAGCCCCAGCATTTT.

This clone was counted only a few times. V and J are TRBV18 and TRBJ2-1, with D perhaps TRBD2 (6 bases). The CDR3 is 18 amino acids. V lost 3 bases, J lost 5 bases, and 23 bases lay in between. The V gene's germline CDR1 is KGHSH and CDR2 LQKENI. The CDR3 here is CASSPTAGRRGDHNEQFF. For the CDR3, the DNA is TGTGCCAGCTCACCTACGGCCGGTAGGCGGGGCGATCACAATGAGCAGTTCTTC.

J is TRBJ2-5 and V is TRBV12-3 or TRBV12-4; possible D gene TRBD2, 6 bases. The V gene lost 6 bases and the J gene lost 4 bases, with 12 bases spanning the gap. The CDR3 spans 13 residues. CDR3 in DNA: TGTGCCAGCAGACAACGGAGGGGAGAGACCCAGTACTTC. Its translation is CASRQRRGETQYF.

This chain connects TRBV12-2 to TRBJ1-1; no check of the table's D call, TRBD1, against the DNA was made. TRBV12-2 is recorded as a pseudogene. The CDR3 is 18 residues long. The CDR3 reads CASRLARQGSSLDTEAFF. DNA of the CDR3: TGTGCAAGTCGCTTAGCCCGACAGGGATCCTCGTTGGACACTGAAGCTTTCTTT.

The J gene is TRBJ2-3, the V gene TRBV6-4; 7 positions match TRBD2. The CDR3 loop spans 14 amino acids. V was clipped by 3 bases and J by 1 base; unmatched bases: 1. CDR1 is MRHNA, CDR2 SNTAGT, per germline. CDR3 in amino acids: CASSEAGGTDTQYF. The CDR3, as DNA: TGTGCCAGCAGTGAGGCGGGGGGCACAGATACGCAGTATTTT.

The DNA of the CDR3 is TGTGCCAGCAGTGACCAGGGGAGAAGAGATCAGCCCCAGCATTTT. It codes for CASSDQGRRDQPQHF. The gene calls are TRBV6-4 and TRBJ1-5; D perhaps matches TRBD1 (6 bases). Germline CDR1 is MRHNA and CDR2 is SNTAGT. V gave up 2 bases and J gave up 5 bases, with 13 bases separating them. The CDR3 consists of 15 residues.

The chain has TRBV6-5 and TRBJ1-4; tentatively, D is TRBD1 (5 bases). CDR3 size: 15 residues. Per the germline V gene, CDR1 is MNHEY and CDR2 is SVGAGI. Deletions cut 2 bases from V and 7 bases from J, with 14 bases between. The CDR3 nucleotides are TGTGCCAGCAGTTACGAGGCGGGAAGGGGTGAAAAACTGTTTTTT. It yields the protein CASSYEAGRGEKLFF.